The rows below give T cell receptor beta chains drawn from one sample of a study of T cells in Graves' hyperthyroidism and ophthalmopathy. Using its own MiXCR run on the multiplex PCR reads, TCRdb lists one record per CDR3 protein. The repertoire consists of under 400,000 distinct CDR3 sequences, with about 13% occurring once and the leading ten covering around 9.2%. The sample comprised blood. These receptors were taken from a woman aged 18-35 years with Graves' hyperthyroidism. Both conserved end residues are part of each CDR3. Fields, in order: V gene, clone size, J gene, D gene, CDR3 DNA, CDR3 protein. A D gene is named only where the DNA matches it firmly. Clone size is given for some rows only: seen once, a few or many times, or a class if the clone is expanded.

TRBV7-9,-,TRBJ2-1,-,TGTGCCAGCAGCCCCAGGATAGCCGGGGTGGGTAATGAGCAGTTCTTC,CASSPRIAGVGNEQFF
TRBV11-2,many,TRBJ1-1,TRBD1,TGTGCCAGCAGCCCTACAGGGGGCAACACTGAAGCTTTCTTT,CASSPTGGNTEAFF
TRBV7-9,many,TRBJ2-7,-,TGTGCCAGCAGCTTACCAAGAGGGGGTGTGGACGAGCAGTACTTC,CASSLPRGGVDEQYF
TRBV9,-,TRBJ1-3,-,TGTGCCAGCACCCGACTTGATTCTGGAAACACCATATATTTT,CASTRLDSGNTIYF
TRBV27,many,TRBJ2-1,TRBD2,TGTGCCAGCAGGCCGGGGATTAGCGGGCCCAATGAGCAGTTCTTC,CASRPGISGPNEQFF
TRBV6-1,many,TRBJ2-7,-,TGTGCCAGCACGAGGGCGTACGAGCAGTACTTC,CASTRAYEQYF
TRBV19,-,TRBJ1-4,-,TGTGCCAGTAGGAGGGGACGGAATGAAAAACTGTTTTTT,CASRRGRNEKLFF
TRBV6-1,-,TRBJ1-6,TRBD1,TGTGCCAGCACCAGGACGGGACAGGGTACCTCACCCCTCCACTTT,CASTRTGQGTSPLHF
TRBV18,many,TRBJ1-1,-,TGTGCCAGCTCACGCTTTCCCCCAGAGAACACTGAAGCTTTCTTT,CASSRFPPENTEAFF
TRBV6-2/TRBV6-3,many,TRBJ2-1,TRBD1,TGTGCCAGCAGTCAGACAGGGGTCCCATCACACTACAATGAGCAGTTCTTC,CASSQTGVPSHYNEQFF
TRBV6-9,-,TRBJ1-2,-,TGTGCCAGCAGTTACCCAGCAGAGCACTATGGCTACACCTTC,CASSYPAEHYGYTF
TRBV27,-,TRBJ2-5,TRBD2,TGTGCCAGGGGGAGGGACGGAGAGACCCAGTACTTC,CARGRDGETQYF
TRBV28,many,TRBJ1-1,-,TGTGCCAGCAGCCGGGGACCTGGCGACACTGAAGCTTTCTTT,CASSRGPGDTEAFF
TRBV28,-,TRBJ1-2,-,TGTGCCAGCAGTTTATCAGATTATGGCTACACCTTC,CASSLSDYGYTF
TRBV11-1,-,TRBJ1-4,-,TGTGCCAGCGCGGCGCGGGAGGGGGATAAACTGTTTTTT,CASAAREGDKLFF
TRBV6-5,few,TRBJ1-5,-,TGTGCCAACAGTTACCGCCCCGGGGCGGGAGGCAATCAGCCCCAGCATTTT,CANSYRPGAGGNQPQHF
TRBV19,-,TRBJ2-7,-,TGTGCCAGTAAACCGACAGGTTCCTCCGGTTACGAGCAGTACTTC,CASKPTGSSGYEQYF
TRBV13,-,TRBJ1-1,-,TGTGCCAGCAGCTTAGTACAAGGGGGAATCTCTGAAGCTTTCTTT,CASSLVQGGISEAFF
TRBV12-3/TRBV12-4,-,TRBJ2-2,TRBD1,TGTGCCAGCAGAGCCGGGACAGGGGGCACCGGGGAGCTGTTTTTT,CASRAGTGGTGELFF
TRBV28,many,TRBJ2-4,TRBD1,TGTGCCAGCAGTGGCGCCGGGACAGGGGGAAACATTCAGTACTTC,CASSGAGTGGNIQYF
TRBV2,-,TRBJ1-2,TRBD1,TGTGCCAGCAGTCCGACCGGGACAGGTTCCGGCTACACCTTC,CASSPTGTGSGYTF
TRBV20-1,many,TRBJ1-1,-,TGCAGTGCTAGAGATCGGAGTTTGAACACTGAAGCTTTCTTT,CSARDRSLNTEAFF
TRBV5-6,-,TRBJ1-6,TRBD1,TGTGCCAGCAGCCACGGACAGGGCGGATCACCCCTCCACTTT,CASSHGQGGSPLHF
TRBV6-1,-,TRBJ1-5,-,TGTGCCAGCAGTTCCCCGGACGGCGGCAATCAGCCCCAGCATTTT,CASSSPDGGNQPQHF
TRBV6-1,-,TRBJ1-2,-,TGTGCCAGCGGACAGATCCCCCTGGACTATGGCTACACCTTC,CASGQIPLDYGYTF
TRBV6-1,many,TRBJ2-3,TRBD1,TGTGCCAGCTCCCCCGGGACAGTCCTTCCTAGCACAGATACGCAGTATTTT,CASSPGTVLPSTDTQYF
TRBV20-1,many,TRBJ2-7,TRBD2,TGCAGTGCTAGAGATCCTTACGGGAGGACCTACGAGCAGTACTTC,CSARDPYGRTYEQYF
TRBV20-1,many,TRBJ2-7,-,TGCAGTGCTAAACCCCCCTTCCCCTTGTACGAGCAGTACTTC,CSAKPPFPLYEQYF
TRBV19,once,TRBJ1-2,TRBD1,TGTGCCAGTAGGTCCAGGGGGACCTATGGCTACACCTTC,CASRSRGTYGYTF
TRBV19,-,TRBJ1-2,TRBD1,TGTGCCAGTAGTTTCACCGACAGGGCTGCTGGCTACACCTTC,CASSFTDRAAGYTF
TRBV2,many,TRBJ2-3,TRBD2,TGTGCCAGCAGTGAAGTTCTAGCGGGAAGCACAGATACGCAGTATTTT,CASSEVLAGSTDTQYF
TRBV5-4,-,TRBJ2-3,TRBD2,TGTGCCAGCAGCCGCGGACTAGCGGGACCCTCAGATACGCAGTATTTT,CASSRGLAGPSDTQYF
TRBV7-2,many,TRBJ2-4,-,TGTGCCAGCAGGGAGATGCCGAAAAACATTCAGTACTTC,CASREMPKNIQYF
TRBV28,many,TRBJ1-2,-,TGTGCCAGCAGACTTGTAAGATCGGATGGCTACACCTTC,CASRLVRSDGYTF
TRBV19,-,TRBJ1-5,TRBD1,TGTGCCAGTAGTGGACAGGGGATGCCCGCCGGTGATCAGCCCCAGCATTTT,CASSGQGMPAGDQPQHF
TRBV9,-,TRBJ2-6,-,TGTGCCAGCAGCGCCACCCTCCTGAGCTCTGGGGCCAACGTCCTGACTTTC,CASSATLLSSGANVLTF
TRBV7-8,-,TRBJ2-1,-,TGTGCCAGCAGCTTAGCGGCCAGGGGCTCCCCCTCCTACAATGAGCAGTTCTTC,CASSLAARGSPSYNEQFF
TRBV4-2,many,TRBJ2-1,-,TGTGCCAGCAGCCAAGCGCATATACCTTCCTACAATGAGCAGTTCTTC,CASSQAHIPSYNEQFF
TRBV20-1,many,TRBJ1-5,TRBD1,TGCAGTGCTAGGACGGGACAGACGAAGGATCAGCCCCAGCATTTT,CSARTGQTKDQPQHF
TRBV4-2,many,TRBJ2-3,TRBD1,TGTGCCAGCAGCCGGACAGGCGAGAGTGTAAATACGCAGTATTTT,CASSRTGESVNTQYF
TRBV6-1,many,TRBJ2-7,-,TGTGCCAGCGCCTTCGCTTACGAGCAGTACTTC,CASAFAYEQYF
TRBV27,many,TRBJ1-5,TRBD1,TGTGCCAGCAGTTTATCCCAGGACGACCCCGGGACAGGCCTCTTAAATCAGCCCCAGCATTTT,CASSLSQDDPGTGLLNQPQHF
TRBV5-1,few,TRBJ2-3,-,TGCGCCAGCAGCTTGGTGGCTAGCCTTAGCACAGATACGCAGTATTTT,CASSLVASLSTDTQYF
TRBV5-6,-,TRBJ1-4,TRBD1,TGTGCCAGCAGCTTGAACAGGGGCGATGAAAAACTGTTTTTT,CASSLNRGDEKLFF
TRBV3-1,many,TRBJ2-7,-,TGTGCCAGCAGCCAAGTCCCAGGGAACTCCTACGAGCAGTACTTC,CASSQVPGNSYEQYF
TRBV5-6,-,TRBJ1-1,-,TGTGCCAGCAGCCTTTCAGACAGGTGCACTGAAGCTTTCTTT,CASSLSDRCTEAFF
TRBV14,-,TRBJ2-1,TRBD2,TGTGCCAGCAGCCGATTTGCGGGACTAGCGGGAGTTCCTGAGCAGTTCTTC,CASSRFAGLAGVPEQFF
TRBV6-1,many,TRBJ2-3,TRBD1,TGTGCCAGCAGCCAGGGGGCGGAAGATACGCAGTATTTT,CASSQGAEDTQYF
TRBV3-1,many,TRBJ1-2,-,TGTGCCAGCAGCCCAGTGCCGGGACTCCACACCTTC,CASSPVPGLHTF
TRBV6-5,many,TRBJ2-3,-,TGTGCCAGCAGTTACTCCGAAGGTCGGGGACGCACAGATACGCAGTATTTT,CASSYSEGRGRTDTQYF
TRBV3-1,many,TRBJ2-3,TRBD2,TGTGCCAGCAGCCTACAGCTGAGGGAGGGTCCCACAGATACGCAGTATTTT,CASSLQLREGPTDTQYF
TRBV7-9,few,TRBJ1-6,TRBD1,TGTGCCAGCAGCCCGGGACAGGGATATTCACCCCTCCACTTT,CASSPGQGYSPLHF
TRBV7-2,many,TRBJ2-7,TRBD2,TGTGCCAGCAGCTCCCTAGCGGGAGGAAAGTACGAGCAGTACTTC,CASSSLAGGKYEQYF
TRBV12-3/TRBV12-4,many,TRBJ1-5,TRBD1,TGTGCCAGCAGTCTGACAGGGTCAGGGTGGCCCCAGCATTTT,CASSLTGSGWPQHF
TRBV20-1,-,TRBJ2-1,-,TGCAGTGCTAGCCCCCACCGCTACAATGAGCAGTTCTTC,CSASPHRYNEQFF
TRBV30,few,TRBJ1-2,-,TGTGCCTGGACCGGTAGAGTCAGGGAGCGGCCGGAAGACTATGGCTACACCTTC,CAWTGRVRERPEDYGYTF
TRBV11-2,-,TRBJ2-3,TRBD2,TGTGCCAGCAGCTTCACTAGCGGGAGAGGGGCAGATACGCAGTATTTT,CASSFTSGRGADTQYF